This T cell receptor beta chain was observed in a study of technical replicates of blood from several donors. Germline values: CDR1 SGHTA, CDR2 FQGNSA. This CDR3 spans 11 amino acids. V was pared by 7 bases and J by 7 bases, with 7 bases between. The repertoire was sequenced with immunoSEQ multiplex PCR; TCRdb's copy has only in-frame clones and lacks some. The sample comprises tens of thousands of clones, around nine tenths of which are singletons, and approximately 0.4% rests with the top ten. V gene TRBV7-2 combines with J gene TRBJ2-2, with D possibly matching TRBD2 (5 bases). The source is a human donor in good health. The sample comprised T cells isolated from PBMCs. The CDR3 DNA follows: TGTGCCAGCAACAGCGGCGGGGAGCTGTTTTTT. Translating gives CASNSGGELFF.